The 18 T cell receptor beta chains given below trace back to one sample, sequenced in a study of PD-1 blockade in classical Hodgkin lymphoma. All the patients suffered relapse after autologous stem cell transplantation, and brentuximab vedotin exposure differed. Some clones are missing from TCRdb's copy, which holds only in-frame ones; the method was immunoSEQ multiplex PCR. The data show 130,000 to 150,000 clones, around 84% seen once. The sequences come from peripheral blood mononuclear cells (PBMCs), collected before the second cycle of nivolumab. Source of these receptors: a human donor with classical Hodgkin lymphoma.

The rearrangement links TRBV10-3 to TRBJ2-1, with a weak D call TRBD2 (6 bases). CDR1 and CDR2 (germline): ENHRY, SYGVKD. Trimming shortened V by 6 bases and J by 6 bases, and 12 bases separated the two germline ends. The CDR3 consists of 13 residues. CDR3 nucleotides: TGTGCCATCAGGGCGGGGTTTATCAATGAGCAGTTCTTC. Amino acid sequence: CAIRAGFINEQFF.

The genes are TRBV9 and TRBJ2-1, with TRBD2 matching over 11 bases. Per germline, CDR1 SGDLS and CDR2 YYNGEE. Losses at the gene ends were 0 bases for V and 2 bases for J; bases not matched to a gene: 4. The CDR3 sequence is 17 residues long. The CDR3 spells CASSVAGLADPYNEQFF. The DNA of the CDR3 is TGTGCCAGCAGCGTAGCGGGACTAGCGGACCCCTACAATGAGCAGTTCTTC.

The chain recombines TRBV7-6 with TRBJ1-1, with 9 nucleotides matching TRBD1. V gave up 10 bases and J gave up 9 bases; unmatched junction bases: 6. The CDR3 sequence is 11 residues long. From germline, CDR1 is SGHVS and CDR2 FNYEAQ. The DNA of the CDR3 is TGTGCCACGCGGGACAGGGAAAAAGCTTTCTTT. Translating gives CATRDREKAFF.

The V and J genes are TRBV5-6 and TRBJ2-7; D not certain. Germline V lookup: CDR1 SGHDT, CDR2 YYEEEE. V gave up 5 bases and J gave up 4 bases, with 31 bases separating them. CDR3 length equals 19 residues. CDR3 DNA: TGTGCCAGCAGTTTACGGCCCCCTCGACCCGCTGTAGGATCGTACGAGCAGTACTTC. This codes for CASSLRPPRPAVGSYEQYF. Full variable domain (remainder filled in from reference TRBV5-6 and TRBJ2-7): DAGVTQSPTHLIKTRGQQVTLRCSPKSGHDTVSWYQQALGQGPQFIFQYYEEEERQRGNFPDRFSGHQFPNYSSELNVNALLLGDSALYLCASSLRPPRPAVGSYEQYFGPGTRLTVT.

The genes are TRBV18 and TRBJ1-2; D perhaps matches TRBD1 (5 bases). CDR1 is KGHSH and CDR2 is LQKENI in the germline V gene. Trimming took 3 bases from V and 2 from J, leaving 13 bases between them. The CDR3 contains 15 residues. The CDR3 DNA reads TGTGCCAGCTCACCTTCCCAGGGCTCAAACTATGGCTACACCTTC. This sequence encodes CASSPSQGSNYGYTF. Full variable domain (missing parts from reference TRBV18 and TRBJ1-2): NAGVMQNPRHLVRRRGQEARLRCSPMKGHSHVYWYRQLPEEGLKFMVYLQKENIIDESGMPKERFSAEFPKEGPSILRIQQVVRGDSAAYFCASSPSQGSNYGYTFGSGTRLTVV.

V gene TRBV5-1 combines with J gene TRBJ2-2; 10 bases agree with TRBD1. The CDR3 has 15 residues. V was pared by 0 bases and J by 5 bases, with 1 base of the junction left unmatched. Germline-derived CDR1 and CDR2 are SGHRS and YFSETQ. The CDR3 sequence is CASSLGTGGTGELFF. In DNA form, the CDR3 reads TGCGCCAGCAGCTTGGGGACAGGGGGAACCGGGGAGCTGTTTTTT.

The chain links TRBV6-5 to TRBJ2-7, with TRBD1 matching over 7 bases. Trimming cost V 6 bases and J 2 bases; bases outside gene matches: 7. The germline CDR1 and CDR2 sequences are MNHEY and SVGAGI. CDR3 length equals 14 residues. The CDR3 loop reads CASSRQGPAYEQYF. The CDR3, as DNA: TGTGCCAGCAGCAGACAGGGTCCTGCCTACGAGCAGTACTTC.

CDR3 nucleotides: TGCAGTGCCCTCGAAGAGACCCAGTACTTC. Its protein is CSALEETQYF. The chain combines TRBV20-1 with TRBJ2-5; D is undetermined. Germline CDR1 reads DFQATT; CDR2 reads SNEGSKA (reference sequence). The CDR3 is 10 amino acids. V was trimmed by 6 bases and J by 3 bases, leaving 5 bases between them.

J is TRBJ2-5 and V is TRBV5-1; the D gene is possibly TRBD1 (5 bases). This CDR3 is 13 amino acids long. The germline CDR1 and CDR2 sequences are SGHRS and YFSETQ. The V gene lost 5 bases and the J gene lost 4 bases, with 12 bases spanning the gap. CDR3 amino acids: CASRWGTPETQYF. The CDR3 DNA is TGCGCCAGCAGGTGGGGCACTCCAGAGACCCAGTACTTC.

The chain recombines TRBV7-3 with TRBJ1-1; 8 bases line up with TRBD1. CDR1 is SGHTA, CDR2 FQGTGA, per germline. The junction had 6 bases not matched to a gene; V was cut back by 1 base and J by 2 bases. The CDR3 is made up of 16 amino acids. CDR3 sequence (DNA): TGTGCCAGCAGCTTAATGGTGACAGGGGACAACACTGAAGCTTTCTTT. It codes for CASSLMVTGDNTEAFF.

The CDR3 sequence: CASSSAYEQYF. The CDR3 DNA reads as TGTGCCAGCTCATCCGCCTACGAGCAGTACTTC. The V and J genes are TRBV18 and TRBJ2-7; no firm D call. The V gene's germline CDR1 is KGHSH and CDR2 LQKENI. This CDR3 has 11 residues. V gave up 5 bases and J gave up 2 bases, with 4 bases separating them.

This clone was observed a single time. The chain couples TRBV10-3 to TRBJ2-7; a possible D gene is TRBD2 (6 bases). Germline CDR1 reads ENHRY; CDR2 reads SYGVKD. The CDR3 consists of 16 residues. V was clipped by 3 bases and J by 4 bases, with 19 bases between them. In DNA form, the CDR3 reads TGTGCCATCAGTGAAGACGGGAGTAGCGGACTTTACGAGCAGTACTTC. Its protein product is CAISEDGSSGLYEQYF.

The J gene is TRBJ1-2, the V gene TRBV10-3, with D perhaps TRBD1 (6 bases). V lost 5 bases and J 4 bases, leaving 20 bases between the germline ends. The CDR3 is made up of 16 amino acids. Germline loops: CDR1 ENHRY, CDR2 SYGVKD. CDR3 protein: CAISLGALTGGYGYTF. CDR3 nucleotides: TGTGCCATCAGTCTGGGGGCCCTAACGGGGGGCTATGGCTACACCTTC.

The genes are TRBV11-2 and TRBJ2-2, with D tentatively TRBD2 (6 bases). V shed 0 bases and J shed 0 bases, with 11 bases lying between them. This CDR3 has 17 residues. CDR1 is SGHAT, CDR2 FQNNGV, per germline. The CDR3 sequence is CASSLDRVAANTGELFF. The CDR3, as DNA: TGTGCCAGCAGCTTAGATCGGGTAGCGGCGAACACCGGGGAGCTGTTTTTT.

The CDR3 DNA sequence: TGTGCCAGCAGAAGGTCCGGGGCCGGGCCCCAGCATTTT. Translating gives CASRRSGAGPQHF. This rearrangement joins TRBV7-6 to TRBJ1-5; perhaps TRBD1 as D (5 bases). From germline, CDR1 is SGHVS and CDR2 FNYEAQ. V was trimmed by 6 bases and J by 9 bases, leaving 15 bases between them. The CDR3 consists of 13 residues.

This sequence joins TRBV10-3 and TRBJ1-4, with no clear D. This CDR3 spans 13 amino acids. Germline CDR1 is ENHRY and CDR2 is SYGVKD. Between the trimmed V and J ends, which lost 3 bases and 0 bases, there was a span of 2 bases. The CDR3 DNA sequence: TGTGCCATCAGTGAAGCAACTAATGAAAAACTGTTTTTT. The encoded protein is CAISEATNEKLFF.

The chain combines TRBV27 with TRBJ2-3, with D possibly called TRBD1 or TRBD2 (5 bases each). The V gene's germline CDR1 is MNHEY and CDR2 SMNVEV (reference sequence). The CDR3 is 15 residues long. Trimming left V 6 bases short and J 0 bases short, with 13 bases between. The CDR3 protein is CASRPLGASTDTQYF. The CDR3 DNA sequence: TGTGCCAGCAGGCCTCTCGGGGCTAGCACAGATACGCAGTATTTT.

V usage is TRBV5-1 and J usage is TRBJ1-1; D call uncertain. The germline gives CDR1 SGHRS, CDR2 YFSETQ. This CDR3 is 15 amino acids long. V was clipped by 7 bases and J by 1 base, with 17 bases between them. In DNA, the CDR3 is TGCGCCAGCCAACCCTCCGGGCAGACGAACACTGAAGCTTTCTTT. The encoded protein is CASQPSGQTNTEAFF.